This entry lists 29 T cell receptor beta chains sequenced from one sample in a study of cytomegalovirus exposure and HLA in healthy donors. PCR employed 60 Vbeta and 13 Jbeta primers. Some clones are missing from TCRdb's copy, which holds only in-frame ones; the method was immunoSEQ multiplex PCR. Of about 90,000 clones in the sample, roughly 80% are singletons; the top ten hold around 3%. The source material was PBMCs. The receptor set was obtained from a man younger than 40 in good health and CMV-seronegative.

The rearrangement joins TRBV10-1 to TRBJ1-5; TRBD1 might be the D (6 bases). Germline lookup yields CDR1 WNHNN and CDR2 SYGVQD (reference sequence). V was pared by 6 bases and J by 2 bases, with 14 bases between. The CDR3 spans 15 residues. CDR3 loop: CASRKTPGGNQPQHF. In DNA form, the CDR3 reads TGCGCCAGCAGAAAAACCCCAGGGGGCAATCAGCCCCAGCATTTT.

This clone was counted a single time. The CDR3 loop is CASSYHRTGLDTEAFF. DNA of the CDR3: TGTGCCAGCAGTTATCACAGGACAGGTCTTGACACTGAAGCTTTCTTT. The rearrangement joins TRBV27 to TRBJ1-1; TRBD1 matches at 7 bases. This CDR3 contains 16 residues. V was pared by 4 bases and J by 3 bases, with 11 bases of the junction left unmatched. Germline lookup yields CDR1 MNHEY and CDR2 SMNVEV (reference sequence).

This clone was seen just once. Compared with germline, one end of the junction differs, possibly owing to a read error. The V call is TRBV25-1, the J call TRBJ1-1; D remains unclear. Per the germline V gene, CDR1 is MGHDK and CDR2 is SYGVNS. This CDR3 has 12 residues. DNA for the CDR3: TGTGCCACCAGACCCCAGAACGCTGAAGCTTTCTTT. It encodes CATRPQNAEAFF.

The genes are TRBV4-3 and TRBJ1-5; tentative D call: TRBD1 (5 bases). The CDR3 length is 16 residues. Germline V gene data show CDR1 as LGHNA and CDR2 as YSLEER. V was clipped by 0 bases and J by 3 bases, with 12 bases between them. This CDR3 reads CASSQDKWDYNQPQHF. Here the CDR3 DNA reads TGCGCCAGCAGCCAAGATAAGTGGGACTACAATCAGCCCCAGCATTTT.

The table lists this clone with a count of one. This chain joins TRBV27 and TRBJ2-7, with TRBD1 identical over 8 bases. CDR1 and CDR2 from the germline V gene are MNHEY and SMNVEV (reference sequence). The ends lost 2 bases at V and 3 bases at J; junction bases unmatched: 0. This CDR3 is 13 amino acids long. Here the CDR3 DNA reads TGTGCCAGCAGTTTAGACAGGGGCTACGAGCAGTACTTC. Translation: CASSLDRGYEQYF.

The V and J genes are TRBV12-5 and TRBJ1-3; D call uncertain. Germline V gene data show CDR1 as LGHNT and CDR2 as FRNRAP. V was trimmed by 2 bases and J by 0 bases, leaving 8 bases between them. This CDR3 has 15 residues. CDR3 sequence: CASGLIMSSGNTIYF. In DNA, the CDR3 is TGTGCTAGTGGTTTGATTATGAGCTCTGGAAACACCATATATTTT.

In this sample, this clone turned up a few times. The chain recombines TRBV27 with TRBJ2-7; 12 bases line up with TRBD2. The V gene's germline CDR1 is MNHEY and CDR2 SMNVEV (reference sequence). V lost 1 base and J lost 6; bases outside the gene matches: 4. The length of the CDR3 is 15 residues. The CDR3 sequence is CASSLYPSGGAEQYF. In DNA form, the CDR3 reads TGTGCCAGCAGTTTATACCCTAGCGGGGGGGCCGAGCAGTACTTC.

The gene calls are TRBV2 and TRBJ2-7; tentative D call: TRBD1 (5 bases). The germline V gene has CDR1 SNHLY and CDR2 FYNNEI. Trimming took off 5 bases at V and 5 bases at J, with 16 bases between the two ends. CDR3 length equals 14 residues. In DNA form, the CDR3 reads TGTGCCAGCAGTCAGACAGACACGAGACACGAGCAGTACTTC. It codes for CASSQTDTRHEQYF. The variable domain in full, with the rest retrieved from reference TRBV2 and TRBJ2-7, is EPEVTQTPSHQVTQMGQEVILRCVPISNHLYFYWYRQILGQKVEFLVSFYNNEISEKSEIFDDQFSVERPDGSNFTLKIRSTKLEDSAMYFCASSQTDTRHEQYFGPGTRLTVT.

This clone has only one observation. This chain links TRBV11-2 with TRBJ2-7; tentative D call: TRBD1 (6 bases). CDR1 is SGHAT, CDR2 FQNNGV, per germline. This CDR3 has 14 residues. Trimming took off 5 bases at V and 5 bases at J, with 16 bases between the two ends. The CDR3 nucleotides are TGTGCCAGCAGCAAAGTTGGGGACAAGGACGAGCAGTACTTC. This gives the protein CASSKVGDKDEQYF.

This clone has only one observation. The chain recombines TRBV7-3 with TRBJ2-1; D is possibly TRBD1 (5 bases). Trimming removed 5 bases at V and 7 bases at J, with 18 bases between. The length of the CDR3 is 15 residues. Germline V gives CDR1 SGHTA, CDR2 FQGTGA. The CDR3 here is CASSLGPGIPNEQFF. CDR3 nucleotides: TGTGCCAGCAGCCTCGGACCAGGGATTCCAAATGAGCAGTTCTTC.

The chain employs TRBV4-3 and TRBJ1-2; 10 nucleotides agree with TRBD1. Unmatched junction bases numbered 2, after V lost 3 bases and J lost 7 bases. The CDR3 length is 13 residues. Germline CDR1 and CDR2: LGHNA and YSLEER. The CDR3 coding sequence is TGCGCCAGCAGCCAGGGACAGGGGAGTGGCTACACCTTC. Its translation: CASSQGQGSGYTF.

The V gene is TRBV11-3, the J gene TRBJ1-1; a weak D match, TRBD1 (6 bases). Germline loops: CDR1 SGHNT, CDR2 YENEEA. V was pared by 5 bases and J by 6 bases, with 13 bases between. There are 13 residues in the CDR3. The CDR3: CASSLETGAEAFF. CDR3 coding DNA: TGTGCCAGCAGCCTGGAGACAGGAGCTGAAGCTTTCTTT.

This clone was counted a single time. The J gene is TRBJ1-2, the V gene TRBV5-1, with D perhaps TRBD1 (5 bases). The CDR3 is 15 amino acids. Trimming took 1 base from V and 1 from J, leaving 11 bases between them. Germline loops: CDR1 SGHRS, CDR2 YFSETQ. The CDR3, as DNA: TGCGCCAGCAGCTTGACAGGCGGTAGTAACTATGGCTACACCTTC. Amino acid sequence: CASSLTGGSNYGYTF.

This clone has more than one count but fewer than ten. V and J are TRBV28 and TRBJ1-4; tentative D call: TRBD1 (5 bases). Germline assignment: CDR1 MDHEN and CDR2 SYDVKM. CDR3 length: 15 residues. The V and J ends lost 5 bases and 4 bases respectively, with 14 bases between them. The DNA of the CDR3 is TGTGCCAGCAGTCCTCTGGGGCAGCATAATGAAAAACTGTTTTTT. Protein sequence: CASSPLGQHNEKLFF.

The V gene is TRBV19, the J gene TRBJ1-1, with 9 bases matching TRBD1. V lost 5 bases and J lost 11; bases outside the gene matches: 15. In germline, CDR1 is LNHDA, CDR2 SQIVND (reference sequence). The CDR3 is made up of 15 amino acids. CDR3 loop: CASSPGTGPEIEAFF. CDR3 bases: TGTGCCAGTAGTCCAGGGACAGGGCCGGAGATAGAGGCTTTCTTT.

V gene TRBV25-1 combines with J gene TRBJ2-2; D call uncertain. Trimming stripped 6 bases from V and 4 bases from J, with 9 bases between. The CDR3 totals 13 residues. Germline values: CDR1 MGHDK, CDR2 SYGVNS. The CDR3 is CASRGLGTGELFF. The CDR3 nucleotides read TGTGCCAGCAGGGGCCTTGGCACCGGGGAGCTGTTTTTT.

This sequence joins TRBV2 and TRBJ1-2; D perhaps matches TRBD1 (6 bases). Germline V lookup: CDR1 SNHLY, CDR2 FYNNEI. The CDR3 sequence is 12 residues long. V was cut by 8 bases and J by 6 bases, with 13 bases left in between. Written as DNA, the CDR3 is TGTGCCAGCGAGACAGGATCTCATGGCTACACCTTC. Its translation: CASETGSHGYTF.

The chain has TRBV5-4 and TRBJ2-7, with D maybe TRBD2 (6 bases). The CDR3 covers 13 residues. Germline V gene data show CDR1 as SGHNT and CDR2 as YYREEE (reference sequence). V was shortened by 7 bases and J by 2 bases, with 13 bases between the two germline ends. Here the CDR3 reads CASRRAGTYEQYF. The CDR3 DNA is TGTGCCAGCCGCAGGGCGGGGACCTACGAGCAGTACTTC.

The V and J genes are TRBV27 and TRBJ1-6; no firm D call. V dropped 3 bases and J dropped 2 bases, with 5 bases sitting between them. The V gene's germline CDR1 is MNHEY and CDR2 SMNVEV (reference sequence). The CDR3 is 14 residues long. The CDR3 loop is CASSFPTYNSPLHF. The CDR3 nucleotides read TGTGCCAGCAGTTTCCCAACCTATAATTCACCCCTCCACTTT.

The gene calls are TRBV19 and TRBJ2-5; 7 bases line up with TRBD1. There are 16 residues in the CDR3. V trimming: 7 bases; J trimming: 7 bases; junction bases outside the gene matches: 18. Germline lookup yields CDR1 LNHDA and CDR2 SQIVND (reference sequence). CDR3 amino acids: CASTPTGRAPRGTQYF. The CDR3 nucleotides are TGTGCCAGTACCCCGACAGGGAGAGCACCAAGGGGGACCCAGTACTTC.

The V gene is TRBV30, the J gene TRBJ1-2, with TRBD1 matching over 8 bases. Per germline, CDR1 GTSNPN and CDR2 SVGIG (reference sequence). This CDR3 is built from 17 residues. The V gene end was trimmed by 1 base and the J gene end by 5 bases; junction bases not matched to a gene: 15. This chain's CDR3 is CAWSGSGTGQVPYGYTF. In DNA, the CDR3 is TGTGCCTGGAGTGGTTCCGGGACAGGCCAAGTACCATATGGCTACACCTTC.

The chain's CDR3 is CASSFGQVDQPQHF. Here the CDR3 DNA reads TGTGCCAGCAGTTTTGGTCAGGTAGATCAGCCCCAGCATTTT. The chain carries TRBV27 and TRBJ1-5; no clear D gene. The V end was cut by 3 bases, the J end by 5 bases, with 11 bases between. Germline values: CDR1 MNHEY, CDR2 SMNVEV (reference sequence). The CDR3 loop spans 14 amino acids.

The CDR3 DNA reads TGTGCCAGCAGCCCTGAGGGGGCCAGCTCCTACAATGAGCAGTTCTTC. Translating it yields CASSPEGASSYNEQFF. This sequence joins TRBV9 and TRBJ2-1, with 7 bases aligning to TRBD1. CDR1 and CDR2 (germline): SGDLS, YYNGEE. There are 16 residues in the CDR3. V gave up 4 bases and J gave up 0 bases; unmatched junction bases: 7.

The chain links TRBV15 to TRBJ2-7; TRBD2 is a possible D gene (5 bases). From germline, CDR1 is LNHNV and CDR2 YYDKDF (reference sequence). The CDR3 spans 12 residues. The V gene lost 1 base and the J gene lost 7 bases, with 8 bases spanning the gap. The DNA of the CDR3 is TGTGCCACCAGCAGAGCGGGATGGGAGCAGTACTTC. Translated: CATSRAGWEQYF.

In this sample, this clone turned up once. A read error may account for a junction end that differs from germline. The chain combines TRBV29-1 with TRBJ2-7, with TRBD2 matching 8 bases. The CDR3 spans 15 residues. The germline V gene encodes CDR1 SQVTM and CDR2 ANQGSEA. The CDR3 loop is CSVEGSRGAFKEQHF. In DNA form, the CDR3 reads TGCAGCGTTGAAGGGTCGCGGGGGGCTTTCAAGGAGCAGCACTTC.

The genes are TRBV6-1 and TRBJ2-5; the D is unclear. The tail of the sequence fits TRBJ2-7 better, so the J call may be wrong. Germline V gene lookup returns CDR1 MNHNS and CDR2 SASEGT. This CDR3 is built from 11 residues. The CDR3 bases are TGTGCCAGCAGTGAATTCTACGAGCAGTACTTC. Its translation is CASSEFYEQYF.

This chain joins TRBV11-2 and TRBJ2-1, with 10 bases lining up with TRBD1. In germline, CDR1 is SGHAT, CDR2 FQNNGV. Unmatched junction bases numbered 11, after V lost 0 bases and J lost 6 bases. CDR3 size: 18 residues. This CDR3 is CASSLDLPTGGSSNEQFF. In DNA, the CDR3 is TGTGCCAGCAGCTTAGACTTGCCGACAGGGGGCTCGTCCAATGAGCAGTTCTTC. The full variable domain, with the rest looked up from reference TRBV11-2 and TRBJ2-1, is EAGVAQSPRYKIIEKRQSVAFWCNPISGHATLYWYQQILGQGPKLLIQFQNNGVVDDSQLPKDRFSAERLKGVDSTLKIQPAKLEDSAVYLCASSLDLPTGGSSNEQFFGPGTRLTVL.

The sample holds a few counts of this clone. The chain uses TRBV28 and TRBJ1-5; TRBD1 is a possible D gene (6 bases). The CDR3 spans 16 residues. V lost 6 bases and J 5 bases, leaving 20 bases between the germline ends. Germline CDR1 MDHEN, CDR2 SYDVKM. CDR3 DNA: TGTGCCAGCAGCCGAAACAGGGTCATATTTGATCAGCCCCAGCATTTT. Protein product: CASSRNRVIFDQPQHF.

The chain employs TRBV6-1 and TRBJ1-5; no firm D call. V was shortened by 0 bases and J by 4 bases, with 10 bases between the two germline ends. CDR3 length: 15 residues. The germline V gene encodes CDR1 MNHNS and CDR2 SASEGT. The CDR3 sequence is CASSEALTGNQPQHF. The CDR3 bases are TGTGCCAGCAGTGAAGCGCTGACTGGTAATCAGCCCCAGCATTTT.